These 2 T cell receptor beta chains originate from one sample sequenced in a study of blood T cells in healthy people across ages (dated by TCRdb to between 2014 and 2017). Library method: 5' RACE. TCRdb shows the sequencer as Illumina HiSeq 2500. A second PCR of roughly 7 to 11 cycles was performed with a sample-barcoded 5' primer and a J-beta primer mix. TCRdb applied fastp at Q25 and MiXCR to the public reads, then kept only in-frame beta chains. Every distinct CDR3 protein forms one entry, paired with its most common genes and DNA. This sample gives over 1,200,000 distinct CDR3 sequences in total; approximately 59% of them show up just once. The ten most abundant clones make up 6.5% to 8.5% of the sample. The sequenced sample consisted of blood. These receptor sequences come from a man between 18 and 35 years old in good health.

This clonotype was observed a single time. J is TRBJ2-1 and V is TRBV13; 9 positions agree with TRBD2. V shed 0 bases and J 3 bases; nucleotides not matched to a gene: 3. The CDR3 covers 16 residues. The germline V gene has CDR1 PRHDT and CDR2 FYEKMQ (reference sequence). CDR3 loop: CASSLGIAGDYNEQFF. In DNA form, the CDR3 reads TGTGCCAGCAGCTTAGGAATAGCGGGGGACTACAATGAGCAGTTCTTC.

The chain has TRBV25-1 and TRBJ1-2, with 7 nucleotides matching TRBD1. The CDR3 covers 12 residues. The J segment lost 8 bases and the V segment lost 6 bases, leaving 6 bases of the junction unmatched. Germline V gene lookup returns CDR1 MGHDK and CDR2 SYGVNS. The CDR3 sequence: CASRGTVGGYTF. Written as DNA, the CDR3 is TGTGCCAGCAGGGGGACAGTGGGAGGCTACACCTTC.